The entry below gives a single T cell receptor (beta chain) sequence along with its context. What it binds is unknown. Samples came from axillary lymph nodes draining the breast cancer. Deletions cut 6 bases from V and 5 bases from J, with 11 bases between. This CDR3 is built from 13 residues. Germline CDR1 is MNHEY and CDR2 is SMNVEV (reference sequence). The data derive from a study of breast tumors, draining lymph nodes, adjacent tissues. Broader study findings: Compared with lymph nodes, tumors were less diverse; compared with nontumor tissue, more.

TCRdb reanalysed the multiplex PCR reads using MiXCR and keeps one entry per CDR3 protein. The sample lists some 100,000 distinct CDR3 sequences, around 20% occurring once. Sequencing was carried out using axillary lymph node tissue. J is TRBJ2-1 and V is TRBV27; no clear D. The sequence was obtained from a female donor with breast cancer. Some clones in this sample may be carry-over from other donors' samples. The CDR3 protein is CASRPHRNNEQFF. CDR3 in DNA: TGTGCCAGCAGGCCTCATAGAAACAATGAGCAGTTCTTC.